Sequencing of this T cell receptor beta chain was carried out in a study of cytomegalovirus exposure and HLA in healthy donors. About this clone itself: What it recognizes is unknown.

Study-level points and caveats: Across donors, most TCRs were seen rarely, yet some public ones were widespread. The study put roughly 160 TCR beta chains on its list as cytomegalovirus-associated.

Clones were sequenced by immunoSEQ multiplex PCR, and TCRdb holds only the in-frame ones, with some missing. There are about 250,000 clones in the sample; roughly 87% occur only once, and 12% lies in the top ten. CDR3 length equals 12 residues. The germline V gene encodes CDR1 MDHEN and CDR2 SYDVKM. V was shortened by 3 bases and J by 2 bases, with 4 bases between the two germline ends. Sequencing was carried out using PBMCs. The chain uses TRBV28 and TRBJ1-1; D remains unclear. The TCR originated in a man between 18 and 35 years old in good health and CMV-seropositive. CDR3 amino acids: CASSLSNTEAFF. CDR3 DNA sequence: TGTGCCAGCAGTTTGAGCAACACTGAAGCTTTCTTT.